What follows describes a single T cell receptor beta chain. This clonotype was seen more than once but under ten times. What antigen it recognizes has not been identified. The record has no base qualities; no much larger clone is one base away. This sample was included in a study of regulatory T cells in long-lasting Graves disease listed by TCRdb under 2021. As for the study more broadly: Patients with newly diagnosed Graves' disease had been on antithyroid drugs for under 3 months. Persistent Graves' disease patients were compared with newly diagnosed Graves' disease patients by peripheral blood TCR sequencing and RNA sequencing. The study took place in China and was registered as a clinical trial. TCR sequencing covered roughly 13 persistent and 20 or so newly diagnosed Graves' disease patients, around 35 samples in total. Results and caveats for the whole study, not just this receptor: Compared with newly diagnosed patients, patients with persistent Graves' disease had lower TCR Shannon entropy and fewer highly expanded clones, which suggests clonal expansion. Sequencing and analysis were restricted to the TCR beta chain. The authors noted that the small sample size was a limitation that may lower accuracy. More public clonotypes were shared among persistent patients (roughly 2,700) than among newly diagnosed patients (roughly 1,000). Preferential use of TRBV28, TRBJ1-2 and TRBJ2-5 was observed in persistent disease, whereas TRBV20-1 and TRBJ2-1 were favored in newly diagnosed disease. Because the primary lesion, thyroid tissue, could not be accessed, the study looked at peripheral blood alone.

The CDR3 holds 11 amino acids from the cysteine to the phenylalanine. Only the CDR3 DNA stays, 33 bases, in frame from base 1. The junction shows trimming of 6 bases on V and 6 bases on J, plus 8 bases between the germline ends. As encoded in the germline V gene (reference sequence), CDR1 is LNHDA while CDR2 is SQIVND. Library preparation used multiplex PCR. Sequencer: Illumina HiSeq 4000. To build TCR beta libraries, CDR3 regions were amplified by Arm-PCR using iRepertoire HTBI primers. PCR products were gel purified before sequencing. Regarding the original processing steps: Across samples, around 62 TRBV and 14 TRBJ segments were identified and used for gene usage analysis of CDR3 amino acid clonotypes. COPE and FqMerger were used to merge the filtered high-quality paired reads into contigs. BLAST was used to align contigs to IMGT TRBV, TRBD and TRBJ reference genes, and CDR3 was defined according to IMGT. Highly expanded clones were defined as clonotypes with a frequency above 0.1%. Shannon entropy served as the measure of repertoire diversity, while the Gini coefficient captured V-J evenness. A clonotype was considered public if more than one individual shared it. TCRdb passed the public sequencing reads through fastp at Q25 and MiXCR, retaining productive beta sequences. CDR3 protein duplicates are merged, each entry listing the most common genes and DNA. The V and J calls and clone size are TCRdb's, not the authors'. The sample records about 500,000 distinct CDR3 sequences, 15% to 20% of which are singletons. More than 9% of the sample comes from the top ten.

Interpreted using the paper, the time point label stands for: newly diagnosed GD, antithyroid drugs for less than 3 months. For both TCR sequencing and RNA sequencing, RNA was extracted from PBMCs in TRIzol. The diagnosis of Graves' disease was made according to American Thyroid Association guidelines. Recruitment of patients was carried out at an endocrinology department in Xi'an, China. Each patient gave about 9.1 milliliters of peripheral blood, collected in an EDTA anticoagulant tube. Ficoll Paque Plus density gradient separation was used to isolate PBMCs, and no additional T cell sorting was done. An Agilent 2100 Bioanalyzer and agarose gel were used to assess RNA quality, and a NanoDrop 2000 was used to measure RNA concentration. The sample was also reused in another study, on T cells in Graves' hyperthyroidism and ophthalmopathy. As the second study states: Stable Graves' hyperthyroidism was defined as no progression to ophthalmopathy during 18 months of follow-up. The hyperthyroidism patients were between 18 and 65 years old and newly diagnosed, with a disease duration of less than 2 months. Exclusion was applied to patients with uncontrolled infections, other autoimmune diseases, pregnancy or lactation. Clinical symptoms, serum thyroxine and TRAb, thyroid ultrasound, and orbital computed tomography formed the basis for the diagnoses. A first-round RT-PCR of the TCR CDR3 used the HTBI primer set with the Qiagen OneStep RT-PCR kit. Most expanded thyroid clonotypes (frequency above 0.001) were also detected in blood, suggesting blood repertoires may reflect thyroid immune responses. Ophthalmopathy was separated from stable hyperthyroidism by a 13 V-J signature model, with 85% to 90% sensitivity and approximately 81% specificity obtained in cross-validation and 80%/75% obtained in testing. In validation, progression to ophthalmopathy was predicted by the model with 70.59% sensitivity and 72% to 80% specificity, a median of about 6.8 months before onset. A discovery cohort of approximately 100 patients, approximately 44 with Graves' ophthalmopathy and 57 with stable Graves' hyperthyroidism, was used to find distinguishing TCR V-J signatures. Prospective prediction of ophthalmopathy was tested in an independent validation cohort consisting of 18 hyperthyroidism patients and 17 patients who later progressed to ophthalmopathy. For training and testing, the roughly 93 patients in the discovery cohort were randomly divided in a 7:3 ratio. In over five Graves' hyperthyroidism patients, the study also compared T-cell repertoires from thyroid tissue with T-cell repertoires from blood. Following sampling, methimazole starting at 30 mg daily was given to hyperthyroidism patients, and high-dose intravenous methylprednisolone was given to ophthalmopathy patients. A second multiplex PCR round built the libraries, followed by size selection and purification. Libraries were sequenced paired-end with 100 bp reads on an Illumina HiSeq2000. Raw data were processed with SOAPnuke, discarding reads with adapters, uncalled bases, mean Phred below 15, or no exact constant-primer or identifier match. High-quality paired reads were merged using COPE v1.2.5, and each unique nucleotide sequence was defined as a clonotype. MiTCR v1.1 was used to align the clonotypes against IMGT TRBV, TRBD and TRBJ reference segments. Only V-J combinations with frequency above 0.0001, covering roughly 99% of repertoires, were analysed. The TCS score was defined as F50 (clonal expansion) divided by E x V (chaos), with BLOSUM62-based TCRdist calculated between CDR3 peptides within each V-J. Welch's t-statistics and random forest reduced several hundred V-J features to around 14, which were used in a naive Bayes classifier (R e1071). Sample size was not statistically predetermined, and investigators were not blinded to group allocation. The paper reports TCR Vbeta CDR3 sequencing of 135 peripheral blood samples: 40 or so ophthalmopathy, under 80 hyperthyroidism and 17 progressor patients.

The chain is encoded by TRBV19 joined to TRBJ1-2; TRBD1 could be the D gene, as 5 bases match. Source: peripheral blood mononuclear cells (PBMCs), taken at new diagnosis, from a patient treated with antithyroid drugs. This TCR was sampled from a middle-aged man with Graves disease. Donor details come from another sample of the same person, matched by shared clones. The DNA is as follows: TGTGCCAGTAGGACAGCTCATGGCTACACCTTC. Translated, it reads CASRTAHGYTF.